Below, 5 T cell receptor beta chains from the same sample are listed, as sequenced in a study of T cell repertoires in cytomegalovirus infection. TCRdb re-analysed the reads in MiXCR, keeping a single row per CDR3 protein. The sample carries 450,000 to 650,000 distinct CDR3 sequences, just under 40% recorded once. Their antigens remain unidentified. Sample: cultured PBMCs, taken from culture after CMV antigen stimulation. Every receptor here comes from a human donor in good health (CMV status not recorded). Some clones in this sample may be carry-over from other donors' samples.

The J gene is TRBJ2-3, the V gene TRBV7-8; D uncertain. The length of the CDR3 is 12 residues. The germline gives CDR1 SGHVS, CDR2 FQNEAQ. V gave up 5 bases and J gave up 7 bases, with 10 bases separating them. This chain's CDR3 is CASSRRQNTQYF. The CDR3 bases are TGTGCCAGCAGCCGCCGGCAGAATACGCAGTATTTT.

This clonotype showed up just a few times. The chain recombines TRBV6-5 with TRBJ1-6; D unclear. Germline loops: CDR1 MNHEY, CDR2 SVGAGI. The length of the CDR3 is 15 residues. Trimming took off 2 bases at V and 10 bases at J, with 15 bases between the two ends. The CDR3 loop reads CASSYIGVFGSPLHF. The CDR3 nucleotides are TGTGCCAGCAGTTACATTGGGGTGTTTGGATCACCCCTCCACTTT.

The rearrangement uses TRBV6-2 or TRBV6-3 and TRBJ2-2; possible D gene TRBD2, 6 bases. Germline CDR1 and CDR2: MNHEY and SVGEGT. Trimming left V 6 bases short and J 7 bases short, with 15 bases between. CDR3 length: 14 amino acids. For the CDR3, the DNA is TGTGCCAGCAGCCGATCGGGAGTGAACGGGGAGCTGTTTTTT. Its translation is CASSRSGVNGELFF.

A few counts support this clonotype. The V and J genes are TRBV28 and TRBJ1-1; D unresolved. Trimming pared 1 base from V and 1 base from J, leaving 7 bases between. The CDR3 is 14 residues long. The germline CDR1 and CDR2 sequences are MDHEN and SYDVKM. In DNA, the CDR3 is TGTGCCAGCAGTTTATCGACGGAGAACACTGAAGCTTTCTTT. This codes for CASSLSTENTEAFF.

The V call is TRBV5-1, the J call TRBJ2-7; D unclear. Germline V gene sequence: CDR1 SGHRS, CDR2 YFSETQ. The V gene lost 6 bases and the J gene lost 6 bases, with 16 bases spanning the gap. This CDR3 contains 13 residues. CDR3 in DNA: TGCGCCAGCAACCCTGGAAGAGGTGGCGAGCAGTACTTC. Protein: CASNPGRGGEQYF.